The sequence of this TCR beta chain was determined in a study of CD4 and CD8 cells across lung adenocarcinoma regions (dated by TCRdb to 2017 to 2018). A note on the overall study: To look at intratumor heterogeneity in the T cell receptor repertoire, the study compared tumor centers against tumor margins.

The library was built by means of PCR. Reads for this sample came from a HiSeq X Ten. TCRdb cleaned the public reads at Q25 with fastp, built clones with MiXCR and kept in-frame beta chains. Rows with a matching CDR3 protein are joined into one entry that keeps the most common DNA and genes. The sample table contains some 9,700 distinct CDR3 sequences; only one count was recorded for 45% to 55% of them. The ten largest clones capture about 45% of the sample. This clonotype was counted many times. The target of this receptor is not known. Per-nucleotide qualities are absent, and no much larger clonotype sits a single base away. Donors were patients with localized lung adenocarcinoma, a subtype of non-small cell lung cancer. These samples came from the margins of localized lung adenocarcinomas. For TCR repertoire analysis, CD8+ T cells from tumor tissue were profiled apart from CD4+ T cells. Spanning cysteine to phenylalanine, the CDR3 consists of 15 amino acids. Only CDR3 DNA is held: 45 bases, read in frame from base 1. According to the germline V gene, CDR1 reads SGHTA and CDR2 reads FQGNSA.

Material for sequencing was CD8+ T cells from the margin of a lung tumor. The cell subset or site label here, explained by the study, means: tumor margin region. This receptor was obtained from a female donor with lung adenocarcinoma. The CD4 and CD8 labels of this study may be unreliable. The V and J genes are TRBV7-2 and TRBJ2-1; 7 bases in the middle match TRBD1. The J call may be mistaken, given a closer DNA end match to TRBJ2-7. The bases are TGTGCCAGCAGCTTAGAGGGGGCCGTTGGAAACGAGCAGTACTTC. This encodes CASSLEGAVGNEQYF.